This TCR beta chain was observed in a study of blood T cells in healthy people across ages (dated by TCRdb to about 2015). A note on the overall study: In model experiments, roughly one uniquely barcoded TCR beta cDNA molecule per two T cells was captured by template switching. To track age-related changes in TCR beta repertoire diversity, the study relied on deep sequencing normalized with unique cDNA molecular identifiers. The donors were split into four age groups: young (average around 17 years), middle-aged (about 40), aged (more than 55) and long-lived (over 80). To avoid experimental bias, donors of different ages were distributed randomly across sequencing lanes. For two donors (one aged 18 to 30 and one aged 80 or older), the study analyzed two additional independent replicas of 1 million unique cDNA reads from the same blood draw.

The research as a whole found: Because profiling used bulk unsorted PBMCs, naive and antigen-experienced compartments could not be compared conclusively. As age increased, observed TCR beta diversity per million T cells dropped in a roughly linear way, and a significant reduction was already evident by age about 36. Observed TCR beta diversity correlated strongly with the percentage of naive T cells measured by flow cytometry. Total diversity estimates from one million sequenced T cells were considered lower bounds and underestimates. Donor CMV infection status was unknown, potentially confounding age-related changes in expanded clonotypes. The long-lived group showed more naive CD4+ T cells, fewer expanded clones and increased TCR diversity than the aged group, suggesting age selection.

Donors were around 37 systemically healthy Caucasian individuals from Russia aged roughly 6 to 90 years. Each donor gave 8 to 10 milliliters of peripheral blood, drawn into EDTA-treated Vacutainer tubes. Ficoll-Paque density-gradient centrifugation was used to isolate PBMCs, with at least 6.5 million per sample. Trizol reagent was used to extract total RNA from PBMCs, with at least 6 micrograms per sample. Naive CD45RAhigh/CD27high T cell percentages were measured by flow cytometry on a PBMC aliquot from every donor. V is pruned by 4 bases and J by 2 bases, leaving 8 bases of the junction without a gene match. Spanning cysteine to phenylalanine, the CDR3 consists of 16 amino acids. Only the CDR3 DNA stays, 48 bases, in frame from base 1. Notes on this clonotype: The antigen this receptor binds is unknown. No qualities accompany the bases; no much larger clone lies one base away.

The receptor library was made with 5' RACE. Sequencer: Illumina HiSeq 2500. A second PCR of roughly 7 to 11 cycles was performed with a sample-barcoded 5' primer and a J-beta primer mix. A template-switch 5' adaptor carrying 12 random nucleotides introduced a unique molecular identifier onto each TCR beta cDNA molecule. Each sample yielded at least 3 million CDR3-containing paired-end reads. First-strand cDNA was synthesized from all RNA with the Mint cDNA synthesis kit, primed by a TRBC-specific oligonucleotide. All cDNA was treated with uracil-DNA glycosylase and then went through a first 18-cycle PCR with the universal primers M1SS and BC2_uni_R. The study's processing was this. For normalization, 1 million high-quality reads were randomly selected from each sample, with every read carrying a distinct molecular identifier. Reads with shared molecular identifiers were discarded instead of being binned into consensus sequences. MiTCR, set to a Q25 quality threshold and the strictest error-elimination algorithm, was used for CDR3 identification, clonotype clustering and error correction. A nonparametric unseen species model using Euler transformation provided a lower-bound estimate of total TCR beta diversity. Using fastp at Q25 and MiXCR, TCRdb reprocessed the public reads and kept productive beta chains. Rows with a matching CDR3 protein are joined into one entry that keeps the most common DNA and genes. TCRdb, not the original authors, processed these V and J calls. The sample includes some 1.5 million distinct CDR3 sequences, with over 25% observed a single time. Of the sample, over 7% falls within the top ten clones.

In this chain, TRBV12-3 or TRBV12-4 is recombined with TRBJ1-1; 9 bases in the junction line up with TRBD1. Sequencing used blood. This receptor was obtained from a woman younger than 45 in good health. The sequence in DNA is TGTGCCAGCAGTTCGACTACGACAGGGGGTAACACTGAAGCTTTCTTT. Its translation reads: CASSSTTTGGNTEAFF.